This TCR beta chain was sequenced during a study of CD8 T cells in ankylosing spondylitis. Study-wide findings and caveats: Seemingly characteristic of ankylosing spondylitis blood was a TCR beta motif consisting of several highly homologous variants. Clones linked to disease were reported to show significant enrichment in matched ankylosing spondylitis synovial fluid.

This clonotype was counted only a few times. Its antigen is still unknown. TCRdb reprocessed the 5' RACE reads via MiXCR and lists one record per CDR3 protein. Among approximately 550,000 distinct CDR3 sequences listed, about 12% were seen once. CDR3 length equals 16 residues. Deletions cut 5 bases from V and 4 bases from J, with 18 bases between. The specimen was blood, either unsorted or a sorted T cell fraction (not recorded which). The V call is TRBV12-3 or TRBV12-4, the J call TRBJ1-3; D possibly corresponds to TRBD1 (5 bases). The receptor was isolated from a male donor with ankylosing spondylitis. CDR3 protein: CASSKGTGGPGNTIYF. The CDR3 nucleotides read TGTGCCAGCAGTAAAGGGACGGGTGGGCCGGGAAACACCATATATTTT.